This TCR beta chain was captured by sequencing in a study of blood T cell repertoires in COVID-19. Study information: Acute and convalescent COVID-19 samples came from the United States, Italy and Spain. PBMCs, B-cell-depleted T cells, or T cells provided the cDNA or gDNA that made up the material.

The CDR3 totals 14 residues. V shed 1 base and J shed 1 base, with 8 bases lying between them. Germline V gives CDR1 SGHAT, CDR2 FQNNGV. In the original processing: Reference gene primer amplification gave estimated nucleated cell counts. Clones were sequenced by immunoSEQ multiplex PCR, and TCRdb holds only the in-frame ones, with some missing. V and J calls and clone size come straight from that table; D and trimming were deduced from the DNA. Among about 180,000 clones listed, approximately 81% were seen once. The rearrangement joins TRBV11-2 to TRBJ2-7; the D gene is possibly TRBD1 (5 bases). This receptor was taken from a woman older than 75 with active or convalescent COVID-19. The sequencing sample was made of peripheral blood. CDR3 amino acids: CASSLGRVSYEQYF. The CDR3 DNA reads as TGTGCCAGCAGCTTAGGCAGGGTATCCTACGAGCAGTACTTC.